The table lists the clone carrying this TCR beta chain with a few counts. Next came a second PCR, run for about 7 to 12 cycles, which used a sample-barcoded 5' primer along with a J-beta primer mix. TCRdb recomputed calls from the 5' RACE reads with MiXCR, one row per CDR3 protein. The table has some 1.5 million distinct CDR3 sequences, about 30% seen once. The data belong to a study of blood T cells in healthy people across ages. Losses at the gene ends were 5 bases for V and 3 bases for J; bases not matched to a gene: 15. Germline V gene data show CDR1 as SNHLY and CDR2 as FYNNEI. The CDR3 loop spans 17 amino acids. Those donating, healthy Caucasian individuals from Russia, were aged about 6 to 100.

The sample comprised blood. The receptor was derived from a young woman in good health. The chain combines TRBV2 with TRBJ1-2; 7 bases are a match to TRBD1. The CDR3 nucleotides are TGTGCCAGCAGTTCTACCCGACAGGGAGGGGGAGACTATGGCTACACCTTC. Translating gives CASSSTRQGGGDYGYTF.